Included here is one T cell receptor beta chain sequence, with context. Its matching antigen is unknown. These data belong to a study of cytomegalovirus exposure and HLA in healthy donors. Study-wide results and limits: There was a cluster of highly shared sequence variants that was likely a sequencing artifact. V- and J-gene trimming in TCR beta was tied to a missense DCLRE1C variant by an analysis performed later.

The PCR was carried out with 60 Vbeta primers and 13 Jbeta primers. Some clones are missing from TCRdb's copy, which holds only in-frame ones; the method was immunoSEQ multiplex PCR. The table shows roughly 100,000 clones, with over 75% occurring only once. Sequenced sample: PBMCs. This sequence originates from a man aged 40-50 years in good health and CMV-seropositive.

The CDR3 reads CASSLVRSGEDGYTF. In nucleotides, the CDR3 is TGTGCCAGCAGCTTGGTAAGGTCCGGGGAGGATGGCTACACCTTC. The chain joins TRBV5-4 to TRBJ1-2, with D hard to call. The CDR3 covers 15 residues. V was shortened by 0 bases and J by 6 bases, with 15 bases between the two germline ends. In germline, CDR1 is SGHNT, CDR2 YYREEE (reference sequence).